The sample holds many counts of the clone carrying this T cell receptor (beta chain). What it binds is unknown. The record originates from a study of metastatic and nonmetastatic thyroid tumors. At the level of the study: Comparative analysis of repertoires was undertaken across blood and tumor or nodule tissue obtained from malignant and benign thyroid patients.

General study findings and limits: It was reportedly found that TCR beta diversity was significantly higher in malignant thyroid tumors than in benign nodules, a difference seen in both blood and tumor samples.

Authors' analysis steps: A papillary thyroid cancer distant-metastasis classifier was built from CDR3 differences across clinicopathological groups. TCRdb reassembled clones from the PCR reads with MiXCR. The V and J calls and clone size come from TCRdb's table, not from the authors' own analysis. The repertoire consists of 35,000 to 50,000 clones, with less than 20% occurring once and the leading ten covering more than 9%. Thyroid surgery had not been preceded by any treatment in any patient. This CDR3 is built from 16 residues. With V trimmed by 4 bases and J by 4 bases, 11 bases remained unmatched. From germline, CDR1 is SGDLS and CDR2 YYNGEE.

The receptor was derived from a female donor with papillary thyroid cancer or a benign thyroid nodule (not recorded which). Some clones in this sample may be carry-over from other donors' samples. The sequenced sample consisted of tumor tissue. The J gene is TRBJ2-3, the V gene TRBV9, with 8 bases that match TRBD1. The CDR3: CASSRQTGGSSDTQYF. For the CDR3, the DNA is TGTGCCAGCAGCCGACAAACAGGGGGGAGTTCAGATACGCAGTATTTT.